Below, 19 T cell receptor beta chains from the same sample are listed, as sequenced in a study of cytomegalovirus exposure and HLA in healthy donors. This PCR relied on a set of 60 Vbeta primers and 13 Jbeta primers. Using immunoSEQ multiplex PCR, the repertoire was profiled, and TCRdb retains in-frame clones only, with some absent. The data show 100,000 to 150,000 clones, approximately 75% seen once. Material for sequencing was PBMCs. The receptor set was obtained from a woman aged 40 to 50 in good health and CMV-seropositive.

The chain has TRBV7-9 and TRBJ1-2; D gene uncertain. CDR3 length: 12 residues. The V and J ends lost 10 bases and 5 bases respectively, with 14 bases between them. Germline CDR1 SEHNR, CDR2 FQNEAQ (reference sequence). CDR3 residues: CAINSVEYGYTF. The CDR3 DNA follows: TGTGCCATCAATTCGGTGGAGTATGGCTACACCTTC.

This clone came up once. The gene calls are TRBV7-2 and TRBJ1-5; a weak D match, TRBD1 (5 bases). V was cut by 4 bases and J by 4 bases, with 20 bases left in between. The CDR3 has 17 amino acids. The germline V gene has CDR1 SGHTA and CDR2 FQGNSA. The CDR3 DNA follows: TGTGCCAGCAGCTCCCACCCGACAGACCGGTGGAATCAGCCCCAGCATTTT. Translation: CASSSHPTDRWNQPQHF.

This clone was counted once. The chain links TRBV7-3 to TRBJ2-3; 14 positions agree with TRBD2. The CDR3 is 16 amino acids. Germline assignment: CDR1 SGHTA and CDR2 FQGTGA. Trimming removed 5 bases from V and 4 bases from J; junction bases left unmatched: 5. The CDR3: CASSVGTSGGADTQYF. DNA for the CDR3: TGTGCCAGCAGCGTAGGGACTAGCGGGGGCGCAGATACGCAGTATTTT.

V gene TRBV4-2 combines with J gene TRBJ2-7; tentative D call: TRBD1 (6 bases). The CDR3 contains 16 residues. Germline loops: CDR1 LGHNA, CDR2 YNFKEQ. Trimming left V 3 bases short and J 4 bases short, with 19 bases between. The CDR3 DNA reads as TGTGCCAGCAGCCAGGACTCCGGGACAAGCTTATACGAGCAGTACTTC. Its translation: CASSQDSGTSLYEQYF.

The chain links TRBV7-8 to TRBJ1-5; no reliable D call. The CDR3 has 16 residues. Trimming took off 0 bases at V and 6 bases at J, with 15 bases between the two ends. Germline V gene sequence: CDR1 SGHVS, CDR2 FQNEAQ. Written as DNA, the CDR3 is TGTGCCAGCAGCTTAGCGGAGGAGGGATTGGCTCAGCCCCAGCATTTT. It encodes CASSLAEEGLAQPQHF.

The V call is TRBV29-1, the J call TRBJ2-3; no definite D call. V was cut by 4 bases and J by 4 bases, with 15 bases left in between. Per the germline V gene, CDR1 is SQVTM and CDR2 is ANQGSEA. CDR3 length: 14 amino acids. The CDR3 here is CSVGVLLEADTQYF. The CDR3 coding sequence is TGCAGCGTTGGGGTCTTACTCGAGGCAGATACGCAGTATTTT.

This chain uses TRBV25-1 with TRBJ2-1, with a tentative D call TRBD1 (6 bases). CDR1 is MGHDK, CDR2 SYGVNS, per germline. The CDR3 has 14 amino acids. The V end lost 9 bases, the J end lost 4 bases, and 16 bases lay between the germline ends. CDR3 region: CASRPGQTYNEQFF. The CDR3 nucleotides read TGTGCCAGTCGCCCGGGACAAACATACAATGAGCAGTTCTTC.

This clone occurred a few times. This chain's CDR3 is CASTAGTGNEKLFF. CDR3 coding DNA: TGTGCCAGCACCGCCGGGACAGGGAATGAAAAACTGTTTTTT. J is TRBJ1-4 and V is TRBV6-1, with TRBD1 matching over 9 bases. V lost 7 bases, J lost 5 bases, and 5 bases stayed unmatched. The CDR3 has 14 residues. Germline V gene data show CDR1 as MNHNS and CDR2 as SASEGT.

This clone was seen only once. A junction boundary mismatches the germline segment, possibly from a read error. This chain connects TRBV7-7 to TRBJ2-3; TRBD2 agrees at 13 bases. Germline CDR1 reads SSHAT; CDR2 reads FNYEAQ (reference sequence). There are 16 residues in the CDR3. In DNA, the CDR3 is TGTGCTAGCAGCACAGGACTAGCGGGGGATACAGATACGCAGTATTTT. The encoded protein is CASSTGLAGDTDTQYF.

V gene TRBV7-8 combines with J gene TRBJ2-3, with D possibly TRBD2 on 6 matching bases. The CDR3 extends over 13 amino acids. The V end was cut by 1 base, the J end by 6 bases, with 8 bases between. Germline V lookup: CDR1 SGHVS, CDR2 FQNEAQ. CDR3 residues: CASSLGEEDTQYF. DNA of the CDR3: TGTGCCAGCAGCTTAGGGGAGGAGGATACGCAGTATTTT.

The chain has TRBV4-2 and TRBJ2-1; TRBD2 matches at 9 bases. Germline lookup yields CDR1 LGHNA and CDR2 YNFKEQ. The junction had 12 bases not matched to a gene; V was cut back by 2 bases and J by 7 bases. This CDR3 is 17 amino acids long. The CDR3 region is CASSQISGTSGWNEQFF. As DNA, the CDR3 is TGTGCCAGCAGCCAAATATCAGGCACTAGCGGGTGGAATGAGCAGTTCTTC.

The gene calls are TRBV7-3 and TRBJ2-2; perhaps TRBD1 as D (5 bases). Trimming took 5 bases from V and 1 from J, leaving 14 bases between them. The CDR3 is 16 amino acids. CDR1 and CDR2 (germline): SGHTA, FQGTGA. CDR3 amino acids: CASSADPQGNTGELFF. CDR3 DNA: TGTGCCAGCAGCGCGGACCCTCAGGGGAACACCGGGGAGCTGTTTTTT.

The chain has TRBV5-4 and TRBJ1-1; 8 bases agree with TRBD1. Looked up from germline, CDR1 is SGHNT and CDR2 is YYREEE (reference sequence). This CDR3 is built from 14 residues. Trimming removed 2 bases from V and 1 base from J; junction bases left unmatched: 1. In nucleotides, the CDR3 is TGTGCCAGCAGCTTAGGGACAGGGAACACTGAAGCTTTCTTT. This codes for CASSLGTGNTEAFF.

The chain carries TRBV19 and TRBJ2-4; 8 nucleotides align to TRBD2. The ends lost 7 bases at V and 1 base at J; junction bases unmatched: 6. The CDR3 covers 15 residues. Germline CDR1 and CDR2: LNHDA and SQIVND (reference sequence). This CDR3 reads CASNNGGAAKNIQYF. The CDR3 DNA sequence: TGTGCCAGTAATAACGGGGGGGCTGCCAAAAACATTCAGTACTTC. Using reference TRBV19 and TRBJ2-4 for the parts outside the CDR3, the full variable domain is DGGITQSPKYLFRKEGQNVTLSCEQNLNHDAMYWYRQDPGQGLRLIYYSQIVNDFQKGDIAEGYSVSREKKESFPLTVTSAQKNPTAFYLCASNNGGAAKNIQYFGAGTRLSVL.

CDR3 protein: CASSFGGAGVNYGYTF. CDR3 nucleotide sequence: TGTGCCAGCAGCTTCGGGGGGGCCGGAGTAAACTATGGCTACACCTTC. The chain recombines TRBV5-6 with TRBJ1-2; TRBD1 is a possible D gene (6 bases). The V gene lost 2 bases and the J gene lost 2 bases, with 16 bases spanning the gap. This CDR3 contains 16 residues. Germline values: CDR1 SGHDT, CDR2 YYEEEE.

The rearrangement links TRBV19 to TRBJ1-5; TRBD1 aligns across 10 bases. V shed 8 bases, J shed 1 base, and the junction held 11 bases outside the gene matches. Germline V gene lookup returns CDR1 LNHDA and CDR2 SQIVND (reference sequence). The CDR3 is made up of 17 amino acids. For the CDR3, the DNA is TGTGCCAGTTCGTCCGCGACAGGGGGCACCAGCAATCAGCCCCAGCATTTT. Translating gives CASSSATGGTSNQPQHF.

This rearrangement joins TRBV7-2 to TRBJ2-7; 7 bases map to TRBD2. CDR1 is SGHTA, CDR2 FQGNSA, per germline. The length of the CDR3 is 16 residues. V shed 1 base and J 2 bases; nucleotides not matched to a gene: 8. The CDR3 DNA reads TGTGCCAGCAGCTTAGAGGGGTCTAGCGGAGCCTACGAGCAGTACTTC. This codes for CASSLEGSSGAYEQYF.

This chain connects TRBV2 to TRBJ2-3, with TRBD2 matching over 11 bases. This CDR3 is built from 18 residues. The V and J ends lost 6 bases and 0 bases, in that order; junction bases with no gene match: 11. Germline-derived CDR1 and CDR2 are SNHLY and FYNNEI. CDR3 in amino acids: CASSGATTSGASTDTQYF. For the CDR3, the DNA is TGTGCCAGCAGCGGTGCCACGACTAGCGGGGCTAGCACAGATACGCAGTATTTT.

In DNA, the CDR3 is TGTGCCAGCAGCTTCGGGCTAGCGGGGGAGAGCTCCTACAATGAGCAGTTCTTC. This sequence encodes CASSFGLAGESSYNEQFF. The chain recombines TRBV11-3 with TRBJ2-1; 10 bases are shared with TRBD2. V was clipped by 3 bases and J by 0 bases; unmatched bases: 8. Germline V CDR1 and CDR2: SGHNT, YENEEA. This CDR3 region has 18 residues.